This paragraph covers one T cell receptor (beta chain) sequence. The sample originates from a study of blood T cell repertoires in COVID-19. Across the study: PBMCs, B-cell-depleted T cells, or T cells provided the cDNA or gDNA that made up the material.

TCRdb's copy holds only in-frame clones and misses some; the assay was immunoSEQ multiplex PCR. The sample comprises under 250,000 clones, over 80% of which are singletons, and approximately 2.5% rests with the top ten. A Seattle source enrolled patients during active infection and followed them longitudinally. This CDR3 spans 19 amino acids. V lost 1 base, J lost 2 bases, and 7 bases stayed unmatched. CDR1 MNHEY and CDR2 SVGEGT come from the germline V gene. The rearrangement links TRBV6-2 or TRBV6-3 to TRBJ2-2; 13 bases line up with TRBD2. Specimen: peripheral blood. This TCR was sampled from a man younger than 40 with COVID-19, enrolled during active disease. Here the CDR3 DNA reads TGTGCCAGCAGTTACTTGTGGCGACTAGCGGGGGGAAACACCGGGGAGCTGTTTTTT. It is translated as CASSYLWRLAGGNTGELFF.